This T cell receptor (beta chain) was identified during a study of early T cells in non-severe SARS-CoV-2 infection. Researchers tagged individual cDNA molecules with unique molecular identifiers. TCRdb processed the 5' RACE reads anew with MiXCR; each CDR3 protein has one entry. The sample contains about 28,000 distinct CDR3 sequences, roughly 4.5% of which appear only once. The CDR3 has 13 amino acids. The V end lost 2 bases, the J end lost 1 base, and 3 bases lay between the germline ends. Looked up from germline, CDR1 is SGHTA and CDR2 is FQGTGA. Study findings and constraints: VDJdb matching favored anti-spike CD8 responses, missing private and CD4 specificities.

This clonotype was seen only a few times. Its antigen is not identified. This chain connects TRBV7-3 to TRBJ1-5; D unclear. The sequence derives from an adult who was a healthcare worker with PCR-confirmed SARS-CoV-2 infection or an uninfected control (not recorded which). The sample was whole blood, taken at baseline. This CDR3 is CASSLRSNQPQHF. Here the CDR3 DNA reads TGTGCCAGCAGCTTACGGAGCAATCAGCCCCAGCATTTT.